This TCR beta chain was identified in a study of TIL therapy for anti-PD-1-resistant metastatic lung cancer. The CDR3 spans 15 residues. CDR1 is SGHVS, CDR2 FQNEAQ, per germline. Deletions cut 2 bases from V and 2 bases from J, with 12 bases between. Time point in this sample: pre-treatment sample, taken before nivolumab and TIL therapy. The immunoSEQ assay was v3. Generated by immunoSEQ multiplex PCR, the TCRdb table keeps only in-frame clones and is missing some. The sample lists 45,000 to 60,000 clones, around 79% occurring once. The source is a woman aged 30-79 years with non-small cell lung cancer. The material was blood, obtained at baseline. The V gene is TRBV7-8, the J gene TRBJ2-5, with a possible D match to TRBD2 (5 bases). CDR3 bases: TGTGCCAGCAGCTTACTTTCGGGGAAACAAGAGACCCAGTACTTC. This gives the protein CASSLLSGKQETQYF.